The 5 T cell receptor beta chains below were found in one sample sequenced in a study of shared clonotypes between healthy human individuals. Here immunoSEQ multiplex PCR was the method, and the copy in TCRdb shows in-frame clones only, minus some. The sample lists some 660,000 clones; around 73% were seen once. Sequenced material: memory CD4+ T cells sorted from blood. As to subset: CD45RA-negative fraction. All receptors come from a woman aged 25 to 39 in good health.

This rearrangement joins TRBV10-2 to TRBJ2-5; D may match TRBD1 or TRBD2 (5 bases each). The V gene lost 7 bases and the J gene lost 0 bases, with 15 bases spanning the gap. Germline V CDR1 and CDR2: WSHSY, SAAADI. This CDR3 has 15 residues. DNA for the CDR3: TGCGCCAGCACTGCCGGGACGACGTACCAAGAGACCCAGTACTTC. Translation gives CASTAGTTYQETQYF.

The genes are TRBV5-1 and TRBJ2-2, with D perhaps TRBD2 (5 bases). Deletions cut 4 bases from V and 7 bases from J, with 17 bases between. The germline gives CDR1 SGHRS, CDR2 YFSETQ. The length of the CDR3 is 15 residues. The DNA of the CDR3 is TGCGCCAGCAGCACAAGCGGCAGAGGTGTCGGGGAGCTGTTTTTT. Protein: CASSTSGRGVGELFF.

In regard to this clone: Other DNA sequences within the sample encode an identical CDR3. The chain combines TRBV15 with TRBJ1-3; no firm D call. V gave up 2 bases and J gave up 4 bases, with 9 bases separating them. The CDR3 covers 14 residues. Looked up from germline, CDR1 is LNHNV and CDR2 is YYDKDF (reference sequence). CDR3 amino acids: CATSRQGSGNTIYF. The CDR3 nucleotides read TGTGCCACCAGCAGACAAGGTTCCGGAAACACCATATATTTT.

Here the CDR3 DNA reads TGCAGCGTTGAAGATCTGGGTTCTACAGATACGCAGTATTTT. Its protein is CSVEDLGSTDTQYF. The chain is built from TRBV29-1 and TRBJ2-3; no definite D call. Trimming stripped 0 bases from V and 3 bases from J, with 10 bases between. CDR1 and CDR2 (germline): SQVTM, ANQGSEA. The length of the CDR3 is 14 residues.

V gene TRBV6-6 combines with J gene TRBJ1-2; TRBD1 might be the D (6 bases). The V and J ends lost 4 bases and 4 bases respectively, with 16 bases between them. The CDR3 length is 15 residues. CDR1 is MNHNY and CDR2 is SVGAGI in the germline V gene (reference sequence). CDR3 coding DNA: TGTGCCAGCAGTTCCCCGGAGGGGGGGGCCTATGGCTACACCTTC. This sequence encodes CASSSPEGGAYGYTF.